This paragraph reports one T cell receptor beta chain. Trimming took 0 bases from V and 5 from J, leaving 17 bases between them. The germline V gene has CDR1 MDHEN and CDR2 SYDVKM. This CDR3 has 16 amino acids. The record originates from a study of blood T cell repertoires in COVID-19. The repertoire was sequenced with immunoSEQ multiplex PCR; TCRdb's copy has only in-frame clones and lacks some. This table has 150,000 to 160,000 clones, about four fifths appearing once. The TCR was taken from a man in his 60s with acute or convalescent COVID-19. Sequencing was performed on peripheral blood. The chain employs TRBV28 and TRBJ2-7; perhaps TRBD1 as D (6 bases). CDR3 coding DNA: TGTGCCAGCAGTTTATGGGTAGGCAGGGGAAGGGACGAGCAGTACTTC. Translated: CASSLWVGRGRDEQYF.